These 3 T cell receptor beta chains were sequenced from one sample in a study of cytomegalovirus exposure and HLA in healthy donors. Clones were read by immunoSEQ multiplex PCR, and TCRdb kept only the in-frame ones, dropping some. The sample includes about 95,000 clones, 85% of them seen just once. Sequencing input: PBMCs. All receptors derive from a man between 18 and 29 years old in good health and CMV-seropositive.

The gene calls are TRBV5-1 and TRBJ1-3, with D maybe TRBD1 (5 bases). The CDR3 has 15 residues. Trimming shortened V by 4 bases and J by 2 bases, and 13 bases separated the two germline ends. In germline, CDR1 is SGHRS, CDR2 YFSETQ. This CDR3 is CASSPVWGAGNTIYF. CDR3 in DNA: TGCGCCAGCAGCCCGGTATGGGGGGCTGGAAACACCATATATTTT.

CDR3 nucleotides: TGTGCCAGCAGCTTAGACAGGGGGTCCGGCTATGGCTACACCTTC. It encodes CASSLDRGSGYGYTF. The V gene is TRBV5-4, the J gene TRBJ1-2; 9 bases are shared with TRBD1. J was trimmed by 4 bases and V by 2 bases; bases with no gene match: 6. CDR1 is SGHNT, CDR2 YYREEE, per germline (reference sequence). CDR3 length equals 15 residues.

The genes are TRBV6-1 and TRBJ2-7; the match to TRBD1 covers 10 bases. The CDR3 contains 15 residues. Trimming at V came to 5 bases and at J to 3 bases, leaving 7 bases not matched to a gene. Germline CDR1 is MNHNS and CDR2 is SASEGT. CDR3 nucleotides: TGTGCCAGCAGTCCCGAGACAGGGGGCGTCTACGAGCAGTACGTC. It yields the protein CASSPETGGVYEQYV.